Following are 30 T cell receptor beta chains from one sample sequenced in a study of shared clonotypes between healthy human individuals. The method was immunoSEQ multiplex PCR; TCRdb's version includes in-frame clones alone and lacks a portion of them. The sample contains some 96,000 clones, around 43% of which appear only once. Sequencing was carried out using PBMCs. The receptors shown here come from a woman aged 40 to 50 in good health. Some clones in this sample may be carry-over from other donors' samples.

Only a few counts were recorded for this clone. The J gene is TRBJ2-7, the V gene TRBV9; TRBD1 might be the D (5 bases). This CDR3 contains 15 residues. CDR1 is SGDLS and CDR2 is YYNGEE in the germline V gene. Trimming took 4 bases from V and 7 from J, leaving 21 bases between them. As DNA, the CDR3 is TGTGCCAGCAGCCCCAGGGTCGGCTCAGATGGGGAGCAGTACTTC. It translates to CASSPRVGSDGEQYF. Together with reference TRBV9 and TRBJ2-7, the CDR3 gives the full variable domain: DSGVTQTPKHLITATGQRVTLRCSPRSGDLSVYWYQQSLDQGLQFLIQYYNGEERAKGNILERFSAQQFPDLHSELNLSSLELGDSALYFCASSPRVGSDGEQYFGPGTRLTVT.

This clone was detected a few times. The CDR3 loop is CASSPPTSGRETQYF. Written as DNA, the CDR3 is TGTGCCAGCAGCCCACCGACTAGCGGGAGGGAGACCCAGTACTTC. This chain uses TRBV4-2 with TRBJ2-5, with 13 bases matching TRBD2. The CDR3 spans 15 residues. The V and J ends lost 4 bases and 5 bases, in that order; junction bases with no gene match: 4. CDR1 is LGHNA and CDR2 is YNFKEQ in the germline V gene.

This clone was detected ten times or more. CDR3 protein: CAWSPTRGLGFF. For the CDR3, the DNA is TGTGCCTGGAGTCCTACGCGGGGCCTGGGGTTCTTT. V is TRBV30 and J is TRBJ1-1; a weak D match, TRBD1 (5 bases). The CDR3 covers 12 residues. The ends were cut back, 2 bases at V and 14 bases at J, with 18 bases in the middle. Germline V gene data show CDR1 as GTSNPN and CDR2 as SVGIG (reference sequence).

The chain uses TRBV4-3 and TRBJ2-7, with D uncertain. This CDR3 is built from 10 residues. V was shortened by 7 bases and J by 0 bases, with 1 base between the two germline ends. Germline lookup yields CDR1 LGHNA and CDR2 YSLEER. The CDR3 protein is CASNSYEQYF. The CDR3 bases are TGCGCCAGCAACTCCTACGAGCAGTACTTC.

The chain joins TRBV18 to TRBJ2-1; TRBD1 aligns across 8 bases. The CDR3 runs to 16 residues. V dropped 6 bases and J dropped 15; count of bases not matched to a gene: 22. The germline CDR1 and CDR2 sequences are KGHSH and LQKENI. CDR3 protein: CASSTSNSDRGVGRFF. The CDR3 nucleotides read TGTGCCAGCTCTACCAGCAACTCTGACAGGGGAGTTGGTCGGTTCTTC.

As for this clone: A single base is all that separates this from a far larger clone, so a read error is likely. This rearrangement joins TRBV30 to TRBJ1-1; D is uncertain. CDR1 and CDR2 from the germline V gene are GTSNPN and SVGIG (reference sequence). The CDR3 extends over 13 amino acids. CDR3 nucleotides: TGTGCCCGGAGTGTACAAGTGAACACTGAAGCTTTCTTT. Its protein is CARSVQVNTEAFF.

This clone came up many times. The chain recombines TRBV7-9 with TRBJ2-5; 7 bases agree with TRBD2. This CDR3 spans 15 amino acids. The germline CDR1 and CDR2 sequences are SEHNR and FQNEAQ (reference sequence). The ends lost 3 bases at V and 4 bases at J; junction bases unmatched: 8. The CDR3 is CASSFGGSALETQYF. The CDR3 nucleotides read TGTGCCAGCAGCTTCGGCGGGAGCGCTCTAGAGACCCAGTACTTC.

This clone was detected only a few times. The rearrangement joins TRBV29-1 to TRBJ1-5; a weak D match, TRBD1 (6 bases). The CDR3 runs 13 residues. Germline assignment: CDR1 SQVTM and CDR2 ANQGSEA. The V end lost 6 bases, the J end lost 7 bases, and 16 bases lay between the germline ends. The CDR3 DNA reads TGCAGCGTGGGGGGCAGCGCAGGGCAGCCCCAGCATTTT. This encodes CSVGGSAGQPQHF.

The DNA of the CDR3 is TGTGCCAGCACCCTGGGGGGGGCCTATGGCTACACCTTC. Translated: CASTLGGAYGYTF. The rearrangement uses TRBV4-2 and TRBJ1-2; TRBD1 is a possible D gene (6 bases). This CDR3 has 13 amino acids. Looked up from germline, CDR1 is LGHNA and CDR2 is YNFKEQ. Trimming cost V 7 bases and J 4 bases, with 13 bases left between them.

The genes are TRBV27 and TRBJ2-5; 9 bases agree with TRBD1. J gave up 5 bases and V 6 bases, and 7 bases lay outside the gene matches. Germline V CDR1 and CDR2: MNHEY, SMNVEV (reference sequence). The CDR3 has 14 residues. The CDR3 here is CASRPTGGWETQYF. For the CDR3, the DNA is TGTGCCAGCAGGCCGACAGGGGGGTGGGAGACCCAGTACTTC.

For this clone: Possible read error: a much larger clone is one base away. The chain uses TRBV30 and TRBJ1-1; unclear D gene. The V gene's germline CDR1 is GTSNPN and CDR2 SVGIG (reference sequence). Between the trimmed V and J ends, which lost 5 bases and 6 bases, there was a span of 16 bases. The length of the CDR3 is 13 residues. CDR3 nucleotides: TGTGCCTGGGGTTTAGGAGGGAGCGCTGAAGCTTTCTTT. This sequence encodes CAWGLGGSAEAFF.

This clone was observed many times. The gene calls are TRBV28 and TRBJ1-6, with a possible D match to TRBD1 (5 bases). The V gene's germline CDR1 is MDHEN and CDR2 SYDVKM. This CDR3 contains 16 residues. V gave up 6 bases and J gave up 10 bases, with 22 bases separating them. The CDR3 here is CASSQPRVRVASPLHF. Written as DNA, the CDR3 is TGTGCCAGCAGCCAACCCAGGGTCAGGGTCGCCTCACCCCTCCACTTT.

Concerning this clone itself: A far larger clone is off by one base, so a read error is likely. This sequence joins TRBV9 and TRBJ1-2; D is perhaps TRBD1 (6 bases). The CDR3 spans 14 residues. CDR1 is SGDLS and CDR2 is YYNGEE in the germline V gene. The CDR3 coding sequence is TGTGCCGGCAGCGTAGGTGGACAGAACTATGGCTACACCTTC. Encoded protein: CAGSVGGQNYGYTF.

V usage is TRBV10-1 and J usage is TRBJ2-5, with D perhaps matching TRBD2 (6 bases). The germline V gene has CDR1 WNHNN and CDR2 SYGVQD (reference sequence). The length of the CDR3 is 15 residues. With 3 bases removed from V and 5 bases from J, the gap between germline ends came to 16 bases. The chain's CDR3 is CASSETQGGRETQYF. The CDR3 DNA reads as TGCGCCAGCAGTGAAACCCAGGGAGGCCGGGAGACCCAGTACTTC.

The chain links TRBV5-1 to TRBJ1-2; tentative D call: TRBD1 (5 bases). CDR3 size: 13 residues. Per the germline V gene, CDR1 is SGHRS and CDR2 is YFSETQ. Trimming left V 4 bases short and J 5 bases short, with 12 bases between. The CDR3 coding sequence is TGCGCCAGCAGCCCCCGGAGACAGTATGGCTACACCTTC. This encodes CASSPRRQYGYTF.

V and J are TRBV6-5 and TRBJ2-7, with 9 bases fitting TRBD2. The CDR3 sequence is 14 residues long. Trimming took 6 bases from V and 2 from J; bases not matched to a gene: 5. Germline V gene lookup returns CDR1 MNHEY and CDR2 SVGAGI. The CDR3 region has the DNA TGTGCCAGCAGCCGCGGGGGGGCACCCTACGAGCAGTACTTC. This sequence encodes CASSRGGAPYEQYF.

The CDR3 reads CASSLDRGETQYF. DNA of the CDR3: TGTGCCAGCAGCTTAGACCGGGGGGAGACCCAGTACTTC. V usage is TRBV7-6 and J usage is TRBJ2-5; tentatively, D is TRBD2 (6 bases). V lost 1 base to trimming and J lost 5 bases, with 8 bases between them. The CDR3 runs to 13 residues. Germline-derived CDR1 and CDR2 are SGHVS and FNYEAQ.

In DNA, the CDR3 is TGTGCCAGCAGTGAAGGCATTGGAAACACCATATATTTT. It encodes CASSEGIGNTIYF. The chain employs TRBV2 and TRBJ1-3; D is uncertain. CDR1 SNHLY and CDR2 FYNNEI come from the germline V gene. The CDR3 runs to 13 residues. V lost 1 base and J lost 3, with 4 bases in between.

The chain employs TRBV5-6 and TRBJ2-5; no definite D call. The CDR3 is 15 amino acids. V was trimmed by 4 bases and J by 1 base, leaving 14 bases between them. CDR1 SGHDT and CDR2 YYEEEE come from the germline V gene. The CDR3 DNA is TGTGCCAGCAGCCGATACGGACGGCTCCAAGAGACCCAGTACTTC. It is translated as CASSRYGRLQETQYF.

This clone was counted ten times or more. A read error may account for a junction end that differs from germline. CDR3 in amino acids: CAWSPTGPSGANVLTF. The CDR3 DNA sequence: TGTGCCTGGAGCCCTACAGGGCCCTCTGGGGCCAACGTTCTGACTTTC. The chain links TRBV30 to TRBJ2-6; weak D call: TRBD1 (6 bases). This CDR3 is 16 amino acids long. Germline V gene data show CDR1 as GTSNPN and CDR2 as SVGIG (reference sequence). The variable domain in full, completed from reference TRBV30 and TRBJ2-6, reads SQTIHQWPATLVQPVGSPLSLECTVEGTSNPNLYWYRQAAGRGLQLLFYSVGIGQISSEVPQNLSASRPQDRQFILSSKKLLLSDSGFYLCAWSPTGPSGANVLTFGAGSRLTVL.

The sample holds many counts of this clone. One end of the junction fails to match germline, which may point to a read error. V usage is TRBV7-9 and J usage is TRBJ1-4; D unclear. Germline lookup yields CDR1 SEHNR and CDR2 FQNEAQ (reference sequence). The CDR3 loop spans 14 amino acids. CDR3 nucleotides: TGTGCCAGCAGTCTAGGACTGATTAATGAAGAACTGTTTTTT. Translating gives CASSLGLINEELFF.

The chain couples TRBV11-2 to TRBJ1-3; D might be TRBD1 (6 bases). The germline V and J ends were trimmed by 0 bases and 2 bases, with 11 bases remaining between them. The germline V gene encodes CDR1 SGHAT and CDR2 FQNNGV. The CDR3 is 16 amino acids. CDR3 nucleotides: TGTGCCAGCAGCTTAGAGATCAGGGGAGCTGGAAACACCATATATTTT. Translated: CASSLEIRGAGNTIYF.

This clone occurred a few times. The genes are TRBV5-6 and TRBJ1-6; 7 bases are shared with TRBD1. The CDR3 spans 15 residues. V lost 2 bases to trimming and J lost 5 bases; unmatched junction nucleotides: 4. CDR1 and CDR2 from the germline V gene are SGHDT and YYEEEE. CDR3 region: CASSLLDRDNSPLHF. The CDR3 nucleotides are TGTGCCAGCAGCTTACTAGACAGGGATAATTCACCCCTCCACTTT.

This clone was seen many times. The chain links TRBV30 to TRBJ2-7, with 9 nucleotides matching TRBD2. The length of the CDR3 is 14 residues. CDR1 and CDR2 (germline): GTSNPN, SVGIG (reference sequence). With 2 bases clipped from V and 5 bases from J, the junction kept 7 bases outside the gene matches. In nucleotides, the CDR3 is TGTGCCTGGAGTCGCGGGAGGGCCCTCGACGAGCAGTACTTC. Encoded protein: CAWSRGRALDEQYF.

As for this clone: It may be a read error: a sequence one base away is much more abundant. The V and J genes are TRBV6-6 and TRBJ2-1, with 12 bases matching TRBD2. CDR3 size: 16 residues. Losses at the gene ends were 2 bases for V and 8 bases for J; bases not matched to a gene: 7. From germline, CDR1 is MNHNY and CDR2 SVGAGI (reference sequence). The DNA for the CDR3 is TGTGCCAGCAGTTACCCTAGCGGGAGGGCCGGAGATGAGCAGTTCTTC. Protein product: CASSYPSGRAGDEQFF.

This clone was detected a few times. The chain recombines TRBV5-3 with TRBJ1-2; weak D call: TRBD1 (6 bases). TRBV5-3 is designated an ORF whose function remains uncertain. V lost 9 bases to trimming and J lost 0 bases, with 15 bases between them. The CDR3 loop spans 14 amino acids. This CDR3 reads CATRQELANYGYTF. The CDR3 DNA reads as TGTGCCACCCGACAGGAACTCGCTAACTATGGCTACACCTTC.

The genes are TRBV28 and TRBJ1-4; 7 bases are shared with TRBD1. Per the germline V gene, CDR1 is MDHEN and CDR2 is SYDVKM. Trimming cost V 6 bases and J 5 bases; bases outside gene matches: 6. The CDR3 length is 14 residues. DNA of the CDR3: TGTGCCAGCAGGACCCGGGACAGAAATGAAAAACTGTTTTTT. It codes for CASRTRDRNEKLFF.

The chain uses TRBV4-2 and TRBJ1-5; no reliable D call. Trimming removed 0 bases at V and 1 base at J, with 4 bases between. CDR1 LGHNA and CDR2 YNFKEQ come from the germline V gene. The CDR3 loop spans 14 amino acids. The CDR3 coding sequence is TGTGCCAGCAGCCAAGATCTGAGCAATCAGCCCCAGCATTTT. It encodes CASSQDLSNQPQHF.

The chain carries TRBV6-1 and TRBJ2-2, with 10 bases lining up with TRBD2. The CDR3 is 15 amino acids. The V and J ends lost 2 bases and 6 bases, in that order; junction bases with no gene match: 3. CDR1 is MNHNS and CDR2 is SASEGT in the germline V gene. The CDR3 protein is CASSESGRAAGELFF. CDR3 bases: TGTGCCAGCAGTGAAAGCGGGAGGGCCGCCGGGGAGCTGTTTTTT.

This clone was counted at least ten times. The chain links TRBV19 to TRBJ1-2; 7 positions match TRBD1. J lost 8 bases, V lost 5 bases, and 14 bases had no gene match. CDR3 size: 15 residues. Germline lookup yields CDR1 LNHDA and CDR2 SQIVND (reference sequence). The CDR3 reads CASSQFRQGSEGYTF. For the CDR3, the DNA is TGTGCCAGTAGTCAATTTCGACAGGGATCGGAGGGCTACACCTTC. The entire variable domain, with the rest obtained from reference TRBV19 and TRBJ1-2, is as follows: DGGITQSPKYLFRKEGQNVTLSCEQNLNHDAMYWYRQDPGQGLRLIYYSQIVNDFQKGDIAEGYSVSREKKESFPLTVTSAQKNPTAFYLCASSQFRQGSEGYTFGSGTRLTVV.